Listed below are T cell receptor beta chains from one sample, sequenced in a study of OX40 agonist ivuxolimab in advanced cancers. Produced via immunoSEQ multiplex PCR; TCRdb's table is partial and in-frame only. The repertoire consists of more than 65,000 clones, with 88% occurring once and the leading ten covering roughly 1%. The sequences come from CD4+ or CD8+ T cells sorted from blood, collected in a trial of the OX40 agonist ivuxolimab. The receptors come from an adult with an advanced solid tumor such as melanoma, head and neck, liver or kidney cancer. CDR3s include the opening cysteine and the closing phenylalanine or tryptophan. The order of the fields is D gene, clone size, V gene, J gene, CDR3 protein, CDR3 DNA. The D gene is left open where the match is weak. Some rows mark clone size as missing; the rest say once, few, many or name a class of expanded clone.

d_gene: .; abundance: .; v_gene: TRBV7-9; j_gene: TRBJ2-7; CDR3aa: CASSNPARGSYEQYF; CDR3nt: TGTGCCAGCAGCAACCCTGCCCGCGGCTCCTACGAGCAGTACTTC
d_gene: .; abundance: .; v_gene: TRBV7-8; j_gene: TRBJ1-1; CDR3aa: CASSSLRGNTEAFF; CDR3nt: TGTGCCAGCAGCTCACTTAGGGGGAACACTGAAGCTTTCTTT
d_gene: .; abundance: .; v_gene: TRBV7-2; j_gene: TRBJ2-7; CDR3aa: CASSLHRETEQYF; CDR3nt: TGTGCCAGCAGCTTGCACAGGGAGACGGAGCAGTACTTC
d_gene: .; abundance: once; v_gene: TRBV11-2; j_gene: TRBJ2-1; CDR3aa: CASSLDPTGGAEQFF; CDR3nt: TGTGCCAGCAGCTTAGATCCCACAGGGGGGGCTGAGCAGTTCTTC
d_gene: TRBD1; abundance: .; v_gene: TRBV30; j_gene: TRBJ1-1; CDR3aa: CAWSDTLSQDRGHFKNTEAFF; CDR3nt: TGTGCCTGGAGTGATACACTTAGCCAGGACAGGGGACATTTCAAGAACACTGAAGCTTTCTTT
d_gene: .; abundance: .; v_gene: TRBV4-2; j_gene: TRBJ2-5; CDR3aa: CASSQGVGVETQYF; CDR3nt: TGTGCCAGCAGCCAAGGGGTGGGGGTTGAGACCCAGTACTTC
d_gene: .; abundance: few; v_gene: TRBV6-1; j_gene: TRBJ1-5; CDR3aa: CASKGLRQPQHF; CDR3nt: TGTGCCAGCAAAGGACTTCGCCAGCCCCAGCATTTT
d_gene: .; abundance: .; v_gene: TRBV28; j_gene: TRBJ1-1; CDR3aa: CASSFGGDLNTEAFF; CDR3nt: TGTGCCAGCAGTTTTGGAGGGGATTTGAACACTGAAGCTTTCTTT
d_gene: .; abundance: .; v_gene: TRBV5-5; j_gene: TRBJ2-3; CDR3aa: CASSRGDSTDTQYF; CDR3nt: TGTGCCAGCAGCCGAGGGGACAGCACAGATACGCAGTATTTT
d_gene: .; abundance: .; v_gene: TRBV13; j_gene: TRBJ1-1; CDR3aa: CASSLHLGRVDTEAFF; CDR3nt: TGTGCCAGCAGCTTGCATCTGGGCCGTGTGGACACTGAAGCTTTCTTT
d_gene: TRBD2; abundance: once; v_gene: TRBV6-5; j_gene: TRBJ2-7; CDR3aa: CASSQTSGSKYEQYF; CDR3nt: TGTGCCAGCAGTCAAACTAGCGGGAGTAAGTACGAGCAGTACTTC
d_gene: .; abundance: .; v_gene: TRBV19; j_gene: TRBJ1-5; CDR3aa: CASSITAGFNQPQHF; CDR3nt: TGTGCCAGTAGTATCACCGCCGGATTCAATCAGCCCCAGCATTTT
d_gene: .; abundance: .; v_gene: TRBV10-1; j_gene: TRBJ2-1; CDR3aa: CASSPGVRNEQFF; CDR3nt: TGCGCCAGCAGTCCGGGGGTCCGCAATGAGCAGTTCTTC
d_gene: TRBD1; abundance: .; v_gene: TRBV28; j_gene: TRBJ2-2; CDR3aa: CASNTPQGAVGELFF; CDR3nt: TGTGCCAGCAACACACCGCAGGGGGCTGTCGGGGAGCTGTTTTTT
d_gene: .; abundance: few; v_gene: TRBV5-4; j_gene: TRBJ2-6; CDR3aa: CASSPGIPGGANVLTF; CDR3nt: TGTGCCAGCAGCCCCGGGATCCCAGGTGGGGCCAACGTCCTGACTTTC
d_gene: TRBD2; abundance: .; v_gene: TRBV4-3; j_gene: TRBJ2-1; CDR3aa: CASSQDRGIAGGPNYNEQFF; CDR3nt: TGCGCCAGCAGCCAAGATAGAGGTATAGCGGGGGGGCCGAACTACAATGAGCAGTTCTTC
d_gene: TRBD2; abundance: .; v_gene: TRBV6-1; j_gene: TRBJ2-5; CDR3aa: CASSARRGELVETQYF; CDR3nt: TGTGCCAGCAGTGCGCGGCGGGGGGAGCTGGTGGAGACCCAGTACTTC
d_gene: TRBD1; abundance: .; v_gene: TRBV9; j_gene: TRBJ2-3; CDR3aa: CASSVLPGQGMSTDTQYF; CDR3nt: TGTGCCAGCAGCGTACTCCCGGGACAGGGTATGAGCACAGATACGCAGTATTTT
d_gene: TRBD1; abundance: .; v_gene: TRBV6-7; j_gene: TRBJ1-1; CDR3aa: CASRDRQNTEAFF; CDR3nt: TGTGCCAGCAGGGACAGGCAGAACACTGAAGCTTTCTTT
d_gene: .; abundance: .; v_gene: TRBV19; j_gene: TRBJ1-1; CDR3aa: CASSPDSTYTEAFF; CDR3nt: TGTGCCAGTAGTCCTGACTCGACGTACACTGAAGCTTTCTTT
d_gene: .; abundance: .; v_gene: TRBV19; j_gene: TRBJ1-5; CDR3aa: CASTRTDYSNQPQHF; CDR3nt: TGTGCCAGTACCCGGACAGATTATAGCAATCAGCCCCAGCATTTT
d_gene: .; abundance: .; v_gene: TRBV11-3; j_gene: TRBJ2-7; CDR3aa: CASSLGSYEQYF; CDR3nt: TGTGCCAGCAGCCTAGGAAGCTACGAGCAGTACTTC
d_gene: TRBD1; abundance: once; v_gene: TRBV13; j_gene: TRBJ1-6; CDR3aa: CASSPGQDNSPLHF; CDR3nt: TGTGCCAGCAGCCCGGGACAGGATAATTCACCCCTCCACTTT
d_gene: .; abundance: .; v_gene: TRBV5-1; j_gene: TRBJ1-3; CDR3aa: CASSLDHQRGGNTIYF; CDR3nt: TGCGCCAGCAGCCTGGACCACCAAAGAGGGGGAAACACCATATATTTT
d_gene: TRBD2; abundance: .; v_gene: TRBV27; j_gene: TRBJ2-3; CDR3aa: CASSLWVAGADTQYF; CDR3nt: TGTGCCAGCAGTTTATGGGTAGCGGGAGCAGATACGCAGTATTTT
d_gene: .; abundance: .; v_gene: TRBV4-1; j_gene: TRBJ2-2; CDR3aa: CASSQQGRNTGELFF; CDR3nt: TGCGCCAGCAGCCAACAGGGTCGGAACACCGGGGAGCTGTTTTTT
d_gene: .; abundance: few; v_gene: TRBV10-1; j_gene: TRBJ2-3; CDR3aa: CASSESGPDTQYF; CDR3nt: TGCGCCAGCAGTGAGTCGGGACCAGATACGCAGTATTTT
d_gene: .; abundance: .; v_gene: TRBV18; j_gene: TRBJ2-2; CDR3aa: CASSPPNTGELFF; CDR3nt: TGTGCCAGCTCACCACCGAACACCGGGGAGCTGTTTTTT
d_gene: .; abundance: .; v_gene: TRBV19; j_gene: TRBJ1-2; CDR3aa: CASSLGHYGYTF; CDR3nt: TGTGCCAGTAGTCTCGGACACTATGGCTACACCTTC
d_gene: .; abundance: .; v_gene: TRBV5-5; j_gene: TRBJ2-1; CDR3aa: CASSWIGGDEQFF; CDR3nt: TGTGCCAGCAGCTGGATCGGCGGGGATGAGCAGTTCTTC
d_gene: .; abundance: .; v_gene: TRBV6-5; j_gene: TRBJ1-1; CDR3aa: CASSSPSGAYTEAFF; CDR3nt: TGTGCCAGCAGTTCCCCGTCGGGGGCGTATACTGAAGCTTTCTTT
d_gene: .; abundance: .; v_gene: TRBV27; j_gene: TRBJ2-2; CDR3aa: CASTSGAAGTGELFF; CDR3nt: TGTGCCAGCACCTCGGGGGCGGCGGGAACCGGGGAGCTGTTTTTT
d_gene: .; abundance: .; v_gene: TRBV19; j_gene: TRBJ1-5; CDR3aa: CASSSTGAYSNQPQHF; CDR3nt: TGTGCCAGTAGTTCGACAGGTGCCTATAGCAATCAGCCCCAGCATTTT
d_gene: .; abundance: few; v_gene: TRBV7-8; j_gene: TRBJ1-1; CDR3aa: CASSDEGGTEAFF; CDR3nt: TGTGCCAGCAGCGACGAGGGGGGGACTGAAGCTTTCTTT
d_gene: .; abundance: .; v_gene: TRBV28; j_gene: TRBJ1-5; CDR3aa: CASSLEAGGQPQHF; CDR3nt: TGTGCCAGCAGTTTAGAGGCTGGCGGGCAGCCCCAGCATTTT
d_gene: TRBD1; abundance: .; v_gene: TRBV25-1; j_gene: TRBJ1-1; CDR3aa: CASRQGQGVGNTEAFF; CDR3nt: TGTGCCAGCAGGCAGGGACAGGGGGTAGGGAACACTGAAGCTTTCTTT
d_gene: .; abundance: .; v_gene: TRBV10-3; j_gene: TRBJ1-5; CDR3aa: CATRLRQDQPQHF; CDR3nt: TGTGCCACCCGGCTGCGGCAGGATCAGCCCCAGCATTTT
d_gene: TRBD1; abundance: once; v_gene: TRBV15; j_gene: TRBJ2-5; CDR3aa: CATSRDTGEETQYF; CDR3nt: TGTGCCACCAGCAGAGATACAGGGGAAGAGACCCAGTACTTC
d_gene: TRBD1; abundance: .; v_gene: TRBV29-1; j_gene: TRBJ1-1; CDR3aa: CSGAGTGVVWGTEAFF; CDR3nt: TGCAGCGGTGCTGGGACAGGGGTTGTCTGGGGCACTGAAGCTTTCTTT
d_gene: TRBD1; abundance: .; v_gene: TRBV18; j_gene: TRBJ2-1; CDR3aa: CASSPGQGTYNEQFF; CDR3nt: TGTGCCAGCTCACCCGGACAGGGTACCTACAATGAGCAGTTCTTC
d_gene: .; abundance: .; v_gene: TRBV5-6; j_gene: TRBJ2-2; CDR3aa: CASSLAAGELFF; CDR3nt: TGTGCCAGCAGCTTGGCGGCCGGGGAGCTGTTTTTT